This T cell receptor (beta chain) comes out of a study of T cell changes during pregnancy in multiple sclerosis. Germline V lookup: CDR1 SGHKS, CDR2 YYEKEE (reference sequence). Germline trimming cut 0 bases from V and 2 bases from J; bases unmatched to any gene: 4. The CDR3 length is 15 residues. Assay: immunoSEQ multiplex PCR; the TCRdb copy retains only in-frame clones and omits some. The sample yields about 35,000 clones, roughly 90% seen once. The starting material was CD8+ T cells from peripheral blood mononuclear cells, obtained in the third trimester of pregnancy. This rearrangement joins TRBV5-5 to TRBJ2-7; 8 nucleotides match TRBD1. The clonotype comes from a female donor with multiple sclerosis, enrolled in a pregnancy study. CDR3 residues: CASSLDRGLTYEQYF. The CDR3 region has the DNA TGTGCCAGCAGCTTGGACAGGGGGTTAACCTACGAGCAGTACTTC.